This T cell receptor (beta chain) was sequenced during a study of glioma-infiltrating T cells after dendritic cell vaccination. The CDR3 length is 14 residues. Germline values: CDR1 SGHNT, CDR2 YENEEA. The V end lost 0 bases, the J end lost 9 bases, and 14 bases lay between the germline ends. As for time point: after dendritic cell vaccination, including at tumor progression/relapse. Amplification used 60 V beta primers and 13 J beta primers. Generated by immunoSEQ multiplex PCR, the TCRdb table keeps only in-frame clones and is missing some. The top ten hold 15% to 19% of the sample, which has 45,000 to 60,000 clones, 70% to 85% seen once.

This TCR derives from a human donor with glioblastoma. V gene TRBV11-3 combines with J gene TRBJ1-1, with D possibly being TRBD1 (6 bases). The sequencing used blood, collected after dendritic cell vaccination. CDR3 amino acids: CASSLDHRVRKAFF. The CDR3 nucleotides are TGTGCCAGCAGCTTAGATCACAGGGTCCGTAAAGCTTTCTTT.